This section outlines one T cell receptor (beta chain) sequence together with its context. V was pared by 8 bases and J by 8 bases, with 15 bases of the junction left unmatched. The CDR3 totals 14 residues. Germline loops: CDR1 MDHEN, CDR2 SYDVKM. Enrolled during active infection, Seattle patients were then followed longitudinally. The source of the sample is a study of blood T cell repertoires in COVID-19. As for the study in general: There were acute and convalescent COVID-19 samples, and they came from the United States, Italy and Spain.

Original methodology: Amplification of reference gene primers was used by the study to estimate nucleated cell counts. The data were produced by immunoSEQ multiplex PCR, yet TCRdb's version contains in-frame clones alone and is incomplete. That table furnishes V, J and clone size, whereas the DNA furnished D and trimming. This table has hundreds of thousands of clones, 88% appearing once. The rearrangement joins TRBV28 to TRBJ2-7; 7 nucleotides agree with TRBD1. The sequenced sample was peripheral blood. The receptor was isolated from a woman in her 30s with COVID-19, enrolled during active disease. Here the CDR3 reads CASSIPGQSYKQYF. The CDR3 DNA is TGTGCCAGCTCTATTCCGGGACAGTCTTATAAGCAGTACTTC. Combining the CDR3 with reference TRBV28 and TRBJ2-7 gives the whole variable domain DVKVTQSSRYLVKRTGEKVFLECVQDMDHENMFWYRQDPGLGLRLIYFSYDVKMKEKGDIPEGYSVSREKKERFSLILESASTNQTSMYLCASSIPGQSYKQYFGPGTRLTVT.